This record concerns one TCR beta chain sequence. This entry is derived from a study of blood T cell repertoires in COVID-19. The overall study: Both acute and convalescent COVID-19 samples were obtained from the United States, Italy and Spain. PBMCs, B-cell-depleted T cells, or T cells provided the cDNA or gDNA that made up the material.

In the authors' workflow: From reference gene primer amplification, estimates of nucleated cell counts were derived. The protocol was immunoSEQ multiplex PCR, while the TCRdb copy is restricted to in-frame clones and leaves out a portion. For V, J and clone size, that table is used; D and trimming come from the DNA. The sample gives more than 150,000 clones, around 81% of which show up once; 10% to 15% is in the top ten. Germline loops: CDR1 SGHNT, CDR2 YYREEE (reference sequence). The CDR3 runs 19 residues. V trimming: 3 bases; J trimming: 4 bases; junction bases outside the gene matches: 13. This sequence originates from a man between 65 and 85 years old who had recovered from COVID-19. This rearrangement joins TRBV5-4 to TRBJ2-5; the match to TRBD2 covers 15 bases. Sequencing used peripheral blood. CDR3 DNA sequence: TGTGCCAGCAGCTCCCAATGGGGGACTAGCGGGAGGACCTCAGAGACCCAGTACTTC. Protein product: CASSSQWGTSGRTSETQYF.